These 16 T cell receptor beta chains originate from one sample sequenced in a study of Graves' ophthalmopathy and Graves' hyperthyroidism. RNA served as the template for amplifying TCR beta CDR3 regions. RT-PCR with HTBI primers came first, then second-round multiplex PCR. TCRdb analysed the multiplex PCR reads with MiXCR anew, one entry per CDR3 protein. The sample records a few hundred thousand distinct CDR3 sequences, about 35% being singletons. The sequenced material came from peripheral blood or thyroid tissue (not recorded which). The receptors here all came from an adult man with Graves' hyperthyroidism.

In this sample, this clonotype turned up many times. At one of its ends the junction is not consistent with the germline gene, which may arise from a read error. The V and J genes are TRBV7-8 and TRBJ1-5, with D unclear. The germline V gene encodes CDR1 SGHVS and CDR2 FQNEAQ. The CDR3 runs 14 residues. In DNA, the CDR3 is TGTGCCAGCAGCCTAGCACCGGGGAATCAGCCCCAGCATTTT. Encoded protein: CASSLAPGNQPQHF.

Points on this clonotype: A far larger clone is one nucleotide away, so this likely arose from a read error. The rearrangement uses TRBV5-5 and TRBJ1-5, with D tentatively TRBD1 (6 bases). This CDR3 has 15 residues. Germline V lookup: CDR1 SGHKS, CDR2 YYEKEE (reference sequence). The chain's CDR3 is CASSLGGGSSQPQHF. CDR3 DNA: TGTGCCAGCAGCTTAGGAGGGGGAAGCAGTCAGCCCCAGCATTTT.

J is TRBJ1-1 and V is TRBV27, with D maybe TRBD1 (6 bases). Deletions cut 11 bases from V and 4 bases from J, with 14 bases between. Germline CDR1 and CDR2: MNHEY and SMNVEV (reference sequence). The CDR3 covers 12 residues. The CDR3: CADGGGGTEAFF. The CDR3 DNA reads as TGTGCCGACGGAGGGGGGGGCACTGAAGCTTTCTTT.

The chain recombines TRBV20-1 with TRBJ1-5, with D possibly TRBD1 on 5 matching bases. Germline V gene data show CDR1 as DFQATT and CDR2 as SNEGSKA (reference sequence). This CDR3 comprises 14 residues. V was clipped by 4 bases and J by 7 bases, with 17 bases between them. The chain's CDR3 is CSATGTSASQPQHF. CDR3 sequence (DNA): TGCAGTGCTACCGGGACGTCCGCCTCCCAGCCCCAGCATTTT.

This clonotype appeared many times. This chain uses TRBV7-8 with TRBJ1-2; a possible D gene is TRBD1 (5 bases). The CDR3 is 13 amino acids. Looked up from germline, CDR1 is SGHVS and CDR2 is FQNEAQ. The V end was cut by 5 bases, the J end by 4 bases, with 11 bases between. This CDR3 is CASSRGEGYGYTF. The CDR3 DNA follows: TGTGCCAGCAGCCGGGGGGAAGGCTATGGCTACACCTTC.

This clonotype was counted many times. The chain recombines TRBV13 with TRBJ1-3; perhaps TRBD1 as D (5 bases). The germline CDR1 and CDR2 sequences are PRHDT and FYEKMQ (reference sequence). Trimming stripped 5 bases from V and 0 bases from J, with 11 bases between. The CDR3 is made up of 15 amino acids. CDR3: CASSRDRISGNTIYF. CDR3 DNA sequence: TGTGCCAGCAGCCGGGACCGTATCTCTGGAAACACCATATATTTT.

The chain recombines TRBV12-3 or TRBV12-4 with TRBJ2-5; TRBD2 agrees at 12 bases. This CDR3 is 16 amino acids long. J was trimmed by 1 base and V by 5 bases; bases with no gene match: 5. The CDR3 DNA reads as TGTGCCAGCAGTCTCACTAGCGGGAGGATCCAAGAGACCCAGTACTTC. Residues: CASSLTSGRIQETQYF.

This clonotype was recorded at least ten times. CDR3 sequence: CSARDRPYSNQPQHF. For the CDR3, the DNA is TGCAGTGCTAGGGACAGACCATATAGCAATCAGCCCCAGCATTTT. The chain links TRBV20-1 to TRBJ1-5, with a possible D match to TRBD1 (6 bases). The germline gives CDR1 DFQATT, CDR2 SNEGSKA (reference sequence). The CDR3 spans 15 residues. Trimming left V 3 bases short and J 0 bases short, with 12 bases between.

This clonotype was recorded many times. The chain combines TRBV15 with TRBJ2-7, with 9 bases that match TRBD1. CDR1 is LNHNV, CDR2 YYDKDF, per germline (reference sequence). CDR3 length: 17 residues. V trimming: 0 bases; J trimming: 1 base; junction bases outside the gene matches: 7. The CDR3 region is CATSREGGQGRSYEQYF. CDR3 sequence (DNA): TGTGCCACCAGCAGAGAAGGGGGACAGGGACGGTCCTACGAGCAGTACTTC.

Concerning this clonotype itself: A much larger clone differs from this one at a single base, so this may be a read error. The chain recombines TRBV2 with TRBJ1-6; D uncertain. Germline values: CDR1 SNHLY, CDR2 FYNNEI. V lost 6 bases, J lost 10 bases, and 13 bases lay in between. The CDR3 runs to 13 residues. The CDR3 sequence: CASRQNLGSPLHF. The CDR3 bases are TGTGCCAGCAGACAGAACCTGGGGTCACCCCTCCACTTT.

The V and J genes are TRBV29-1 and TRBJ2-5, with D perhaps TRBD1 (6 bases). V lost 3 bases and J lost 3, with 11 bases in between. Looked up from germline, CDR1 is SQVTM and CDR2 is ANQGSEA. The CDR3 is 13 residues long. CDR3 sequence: CSVEGRDKETQYF. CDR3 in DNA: TGCAGCGTTGAGGGCCGGGACAAAGAGACCCAGTACTTC.

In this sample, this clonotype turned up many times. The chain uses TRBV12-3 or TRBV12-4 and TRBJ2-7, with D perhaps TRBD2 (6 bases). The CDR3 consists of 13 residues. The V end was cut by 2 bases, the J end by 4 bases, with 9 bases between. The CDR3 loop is CASSLIGGYEQYF. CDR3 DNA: TGTGCCAGCAGTTTAATTGGAGGGTACGAGCAGTACTTC.

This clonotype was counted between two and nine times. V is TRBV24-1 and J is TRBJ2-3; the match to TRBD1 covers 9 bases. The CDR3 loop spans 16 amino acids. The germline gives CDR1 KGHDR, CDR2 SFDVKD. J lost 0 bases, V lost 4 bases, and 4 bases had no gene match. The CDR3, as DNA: TGTGCCACCAGTGAGATGACAGGGGGAAGCACAGATACGCAGTATTTT. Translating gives CATSEMTGGSTDTQYF.

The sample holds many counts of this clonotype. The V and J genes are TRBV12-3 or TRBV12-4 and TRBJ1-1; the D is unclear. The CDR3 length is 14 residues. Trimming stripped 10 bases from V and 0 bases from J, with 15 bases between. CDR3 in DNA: TGTGCCACCGCGGCGAGTCCGGTGAACACTGAAGCTTTCTTT. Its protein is CATAASPVNTEAFF.

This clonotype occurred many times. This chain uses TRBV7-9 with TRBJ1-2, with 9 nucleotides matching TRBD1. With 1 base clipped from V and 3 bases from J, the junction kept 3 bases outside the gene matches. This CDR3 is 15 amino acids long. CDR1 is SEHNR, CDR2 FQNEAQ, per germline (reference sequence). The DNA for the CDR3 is TGTGCCAGCAGCTTAGGGACAGGGGCGCACTATGGCTACACCTTC. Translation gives CASSLGTGAHYGYTF.

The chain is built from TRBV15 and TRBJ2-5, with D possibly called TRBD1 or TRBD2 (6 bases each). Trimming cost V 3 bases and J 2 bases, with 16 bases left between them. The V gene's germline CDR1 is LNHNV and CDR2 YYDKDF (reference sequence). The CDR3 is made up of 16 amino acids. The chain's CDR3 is CATSSERRGGQETQYF. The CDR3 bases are TGTGCCACCAGCAGTGAACGCAGAGGGGGGCAAGAGACCCAGTACTTC.